What follows are 26 T cell receptor beta chains derived from one specimen sequenced in a study of T cell clonality in common variable immunodeficiency (dated by TCRdb to the mid-2010s). Library creation used the immunoSEQ multiplex PCR assay. Held by TCRdb, this immuneACCESS table contains in-frame sequences only and omits some clones. Under half of the omission traces to an unresolved V gene where checked; the cause of the rest is unknown. The sample comprises tens of thousands of clones, and every one was counted more than once. The ten top clones hold about 2% of the sample. Study-wide conclusions, independent of this receptor: CVID TCRbeta sequences reportedly showed fewer deletions and N-nucleotide insertions and lacked highly modified clones with 13 or more V deletions.

Antigens of these TCRs are unknown. The sequenced sample consisted of peripheral blood mononuclear cells. These receptors were collected from a human donor with common variable immunodeficiency.

In this sample, this clone turned up many times. With the read ending 3 residues before the CDR3 end, the germline J gene is used to fill in that end. The chain links TRBV9 to TRBJ2-5, with no clear D. The germline V gene encodes CDR1 SGDLS and CDR2 YYNGEE. V lost 0 bases and J lost 4, with 10 bases in between. This CDR3 is 14 amino acids long. The CDR3: CASSVGLSGETQYF. The covered CDR3 bases are TGTGCCAGCAGCGTAGGACTTTCGGGAGAGACC.

This clone was observed at least ten times. Read sequence stops 3 residues before the CDR3 end, and the germline J gene provides the missing end. The J gene is TRBJ2-1, the V gene TRBV28; 8 bases map to TRBD2. The J segment lost 2 bases and the V segment lost 6 bases, leaving 6 bases of the junction unmatched. Per germline, CDR1 MDHEN and CDR2 SYDVKM. This CDR3 has 15 residues. CDR3 residues: CASSPGRGAYNEQFF. The sequenced part of the CDR3 DNA is TGTGCCAGCAGCCCCGGGCGGGGGGCCTACAATGAG.

In its sample, this clone was seen many times. The read ends 3 residues shy of where the CDR3 ends; the end is completed using the germline J gene. The chain links TRBV7-6 to TRBJ2-3; 7 nucleotides match TRBD2. Per germline, CDR1 SGHVS and CDR2 FNYEAQ. The junction had 5 bases not matched to a gene; V was cut back by 1 base and J by 4 bases. The CDR3 totals 15 residues. The CDR3 bases that were read are TGTGCCAGCAGCTTAGAGGGACTACGATCAGATACG. It specifies CASSLEGLRSDT. From start to end, the CDR3 is CASSLEGLRSDTQYF. Full variable domain (outside the CDR3, taken from reference TRBV7-6 and TRBJ2-3): GAGVSQSPRYKVTKRGQDVALRCDPISGHVSLYWYRQALGQGPEFLTYFNYEAQQDKSGLPNDRFSAERPEGSISTLTIQRTEQRDSAMYRCASSLEGLRSDTQYFGPGTRLTVL.

This clone was seen many times. The sequenced fragment ends 3 residues before the CDR3 boundary, so the rest is inferred from the germline J gene. The chain recombines TRBV5-1 with TRBJ2-7; possible D gene TRBD1, 7 bases. The CDR3 spans 15 residues. Germline V lookup: CDR1 SGHRS, CDR2 YFSETQ. The V end lost 3 bases, the J end lost 5 bases, and 18 bases lay between the germline ends. The CDR3: CASSSMTGTPNEQYF. The covered CDR3 bases are TGCGCCAGCAGCTCAATGACAGGGACTCCTAACGAG.

This clone occurred many times. Sequencing ends 3 residues short of the CDR3 end; the germline J gene provides the rest. The gene calls are TRBV20-1 and TRBJ1-6; the match to TRBD1 covers 9 bases. Germline loops: CDR1 DFQATT, CDR2 SNEGSKA (reference sequence). Unmatched junction bases numbered 8, after V lost 2 bases and J lost 3 bases. The CDR3 is made up of 17 amino acids. The CDR3 is CSARPDRGRGYNSPLHF. Incomplete CDR3 DNA: TGCAGTGCTAGACCGGACAGGGGACGTGGCTATAATTCACCC.

In its sample, this clone was seen many times. The CDR3 DNA, read in part, is TGTGCCAGCAGCCCAAAGGGCTACGAG. The encoded protein is CASSPKGYE. The complete CDR3 reads CASSPKGYEQYF. This chain joins TRBV7-6 and TRBJ2-7; D is unresolved. The read halts 3 residues ahead of the CDR3 end, with the missing end drawn from the germline J gene. CDR1 is SGHVS and CDR2 is FNYEAQ in the germline V gene. This CDR3 has 12 residues. V lost 5 bases to trimming and J lost 3 bases, with 8 bases between them.

The table lists this clone with many counts. The CDR3 end is not reached by the read, which stops 3 residues before it; the germline J gene fills it in. The gene calls are TRBV5-1 and TRBJ2-1; maybe TRBD1 (6 bases). The V gene lost 4 bases and the J gene lost 8 bases, with 16 bases spanning the gap. Germline V gene sequence: CDR1 SGHRS, CDR2 YFSETQ. The CDR3 extends over 14 amino acids. This chain's CDR3 is CASSPRTVRDEQFF. Partial CDR3 DNA: TGCGCCAGCAGCCCCCGGACAGTGAGGGATGAG.

There are many counts of this clone. The observed sequence ends 3 residues before the CDR3 terminus, with the missing tail filled in from the germline J gene. The rearrangement joins TRBV7-6 to TRBJ2-7; TRBD1 is a possible D gene (5 bases). V was trimmed by 0 bases and J by 0 bases, leaving 12 bases between them. The germline gives CDR1 SGHVS, CDR2 FNYEAQ. The CDR3 has 16 residues. Incomplete CDR3 DNA: TGTGCCAGCAGCTTAGCAGGGTTTAGGGGCTCCTACGAG. It codes for CASSLAGFRGSYE. The CDR3 reads in full as CASSLAGFRGSYEQYF.

This clone was counted ten times or more. The read gets to within 3 residues of the CDR3 end, and the germline J gene fills in the rest. This chain joins TRBV10-1 and TRBJ2-3; 13 bases line up with TRBD2. CDR3 length: 16 amino acids. V shed 3 bases, J shed 1 base, and the junction held 1 base outside the gene matches. Germline V CDR1 and CDR2: WNHNN, SYGVQD (reference sequence). CDR3 bases read: TGCGCCAGCAGTGAACTAGCGGGGGGGCGCACAGATACG. It is translated as CASSELAGGRTDT. The whole CDR3 protein is CASSELAGGRTDTQYF.

This clone showed up many times. Sequence at one end of the junction differs from germline and may be a read error. The read terminates 3 residues ahead of where the CDR3 ends, so the germline J gene completes it. This chain links TRBV5-1 with TRBJ2-1, with D maybe TRBD1 (5 bases). This CDR3 has 15 residues. CDR1 SGHRS and CDR2 YFSETQ come from the germline V gene. The CDR3 bases that were read are TGCGCCAGCACCTTGGAAGTCAGGGCCTACAATGAG. The encoded protein is CASTLEVRAYNE. The full CDR3 is CASTLEVRAYNEQFF.

There are many counts of this clone. The read falls 3 residues short of the CDR3 end, and the missing part is taken from the germline J gene. V gene TRBV19 combines with J gene TRBJ2-7, with D perhaps TRBD1 (5 bases). V dropped 4 bases and J dropped 0 bases, with 13 bases sitting between them. Germline CDR1 is LNHDA and CDR2 is SQIVND (reference sequence). The CDR3 is 15 residues long. The covered CDR3 bases are TGTGCCAGTAGTACCTCGCGGACACTCTCCTACGAG. Amino acid sequence: CASSTSRTLSYE. The CDR3 as a whole reads CASSTSRTLSYEQYF.

This clone was seen ten or more times. The DNA ends 3 residues before the CDR3 does, and the rest of the CDR3 is filled in from the germline J gene. Other DNA sequences in this sample translate to the same CDR3. V is TRBV12-3 or TRBV12-4 and J is TRBJ1-1, with 10 bases fitting TRBD1. This CDR3 has 13 amino acids. CDR3 DNA, as far as it was read: TGTGCCAGCACCAAGGGACAGGGGCTAGAA. Protein sequence: CASTKGQGLE. The whole CDR3 protein reads CASTKGQGLEAFF.

This clone was seen repeatedly, ten times or more. The CDR3 here is CSAREARGPFYEQYF. The part of the CDR3 DNA that was read is TGCAGTGCTAGAGAGGCGCGGGGGCCTTTCTACGAG. This chain connects TRBV20-1 to TRBJ2-7; D might be TRBD2 (7 bases). The read ends 3 residues shy of where the CDR3 ends; the end is completed using the germline J gene. CDR1 is DFQATT, CDR2 SNEGSKA, per germline (reference sequence). With 0 bases removed from V and 3 bases from J, the gap between germline ends came to 15 bases. The CDR3 sequence is 15 residues long.

There are many counts of this clone. The CDR3 end lies 3 residues beyond the end of the read and is filled in from the germline J gene. This chain links TRBV19 with TRBJ2-7; D possibly uses TRBD1 or TRBD2 (5 bases each). The V gene lost 10 bases and the J gene lost 0 bases, with 19 bases spanning the gap. Germline CDR1 LNHDA, CDR2 SQIVND (reference sequence). The CDR3 contains 15 residues. The DNA read from the CDR3 is TGTGCCACCAGGGAGTCTTTTAAGTTCTCCTACGAG. Encoded protein: CATRESFKFSYE. The complete CDR3 reads CATRESFKFSYEQYF. The full variable domain, rest sourced from reference TRBV19 and TRBJ2-7, is DGGITQSPKYLFRKEGQNVTLSCEQNLNHDAMYWYRQDPGQGLRLIYYSQIVNDFQKGDIAEGYSVSREKKESFPLTVTSAQKNPTAFYLCATRESFKFSYEQYFGPGTRLTVT.

This clone was counted ten times or more. The read terminates 3 residues before the CDR3 end, so the remaining end is supplied by the germline J gene. This chain uses TRBV7-2 with TRBJ1-3; possible D gene TRBD1, 5 bases. The CDR3 spans 14 residues. V gave up 4 bases and J gave up 4 bases, with 11 bases separating them. Germline V lookup: CDR1 SGHTA, CDR2 FQGNSA. CDR3 DNA, as far as it was read: TGTGCCAGCAGCTCGGGAGGGGTAGGAAACACC. It yields the protein CASSSGGVGNT. The full CDR3 protein is CASSSGGVGNTIYF.

This clone was observed at least ten times. The CDR3 end is not reached by the read, which stops 3 residues before it; the germline J gene fills it in. This sequence joins TRBV30 and TRBJ2-3; 7 bases are a match to TRBD2. The junction had 8 bases not matched to a gene; V was cut back by 3 bases and J by 8 bases. The germline gives CDR1 GTSNPN, CDR2 SVGIG (reference sequence). The CDR3 loop spans 13 amino acids. The CDR3 region is CAWRLGGEGTQYF. CDR3 DNA (partial): TGTGCCTGGAGATTGGGGGGGGAGGGTACG.

This clone was detected many times. The read terminates 3 residues ahead of where the CDR3 ends, so the germline J gene completes it. This chain joins TRBV20-1 and TRBJ2-1; TRBD2 aligns across 9 bases. Trimming took 2 bases from V and 8 from J; bases not matched to a gene: 7. The CDR3 loop spans 14 amino acids. Germline lookup yields CDR1 DFQATT and CDR2 SNEGSKA (reference sequence). The sequenced CDR3 bases are TGCAGTGCTAGACGCGGGGGGGCCGTGGATGAG. Protein sequence: CSARRGGAVDE. The complete CDR3 sequence is CSARRGGAVDEQFF.

Ten or more counts support this clone. With the read ending 3 residues before the CDR3 end, the germline J gene is used to fill in that end. V usage is TRBV9 and J usage is TRBJ2-1, with a weak D call TRBD2 (6 bases). Trimming pared 1 base from V and 7 bases from J, leaving 12 bases between. This CDR3 is built from 14 residues. Germline CDR1 is SGDLS and CDR2 is YYNGEE. The CDR3 bases that were read are TGTGCCAGCAGCGTATCAGTCCGGGGGAATGAG. Translation: CASSVSVRGNE. The whole CDR3 is CASSVSVRGNEQFF.

In this sample, this clone turned up many times. The read ends 3 residues shy of where the CDR3 ends; the end is completed using the germline J gene. V is TRBV6-1 and J is TRBJ2-3; perhaps TRBD1 as D (6 bases). Germline V lookup: CDR1 MNHNS, CDR2 SASEGT. Trimming shortened V by 2 bases and J by 4 bases, and 13 bases separated the two germline ends. The CDR3 contains 15 residues. The chain's CDR3 is CASSEFRAGADTQYF. The covered CDR3 bases are TGTGCCAGCAGTGAATTTAGGGCAGGGGCAGATACG.

This clone was observed at least ten times. The read terminates 3 residues ahead of where the CDR3 ends, so the germline J gene completes it. The chain is built from TRBV5-1 and TRBJ2-3, with 8 nucleotides matching TRBD1. The CDR3 extends over 15 amino acids. The germline V gene has CDR1 SGHRS and CDR2 YFSETQ. V was pared by 4 bases and J by 6 bases, with 10 bases of the junction left unmatched. The DNA read from the CDR3 is TGCGCCAGCAGCCTGGACAGGGCGACACGGGATACG. Its translation: CASSLDRATRDT. The full CDR3 reads CASSLDRATRDTQYF.

This clone was counted many times. The read gets to within 3 residues of the CDR3 end, and the germline J gene fills in the rest. The chain employs TRBV18 and TRBJ1-2, with D uncertain. Per the germline V gene, CDR1 is KGHSH and CDR2 is LQKENI. The CDR3 has 15 amino acids. Trimming removed 3 bases from V and 3 bases from J, with 14 bases in between. Incomplete CDR3 DNA: TGTGCCAGCTCACCCGTGCTATCGGCGGACTATGGC. The encoded protein is CASSPVLSADYG. The CDR3, in full, reads CASSPVLSADYGYTF.

This clone was observed many times. The read comes to an end 3 residues before the CDR3 does, leaving the germline J gene to fill in the end. V gene TRBV7-9 combines with J gene TRBJ2-1; 8 nucleotides agree with TRBD2. This CDR3 comprises 14 residues. V dropped 1 base and J dropped 7; count of bases not matched to a gene: 3. From germline, CDR1 is SEHNR and CDR2 FQNEAQ (reference sequence). The covered CDR3 bases are TGTGCCAGCAGCTTAGGGTCGGGGGGGAATGAG. This sequence encodes CASSLGSGGNE. The entire CDR3 is CASSLGSGGNEQFF.

This clone was counted at least ten times. The read is 3 residues too short to cover the CDR3 end, so that end is filled in from the germline J gene. The chain combines TRBV4-2 with TRBJ1-2; 7 bases fit TRBD1. Germline assignment: CDR1 LGHNA and CDR2 YNFKEQ. The CDR3 runs 14 residues. J lost 4 bases, V lost 0 bases, and 2 bases had no gene match. CDR3 DNA (partial): TGTGCCAGCAGCCAAGATACAGGGGCCTATGGC. The encoded protein is CASSQDTGAYG. The entire CDR3 reads CASSQDTGAYGYTF.

There are many counts of this clone. The missing CDR3 end, 3 residues past where the read stops, is filled in from the germline J gene. The J gene is TRBJ2-3, the V gene TRBV3-1 (or the pseudogene TRBV3-2); the D gene is possibly TRBD2 (5 bases). Germline CDR1 and CDR2: LGHDT and YNNKEL (reference sequence). V lost 0 bases and J 2 bases, leaving 12 bases between the germline ends. This CDR3 has 16 amino acids. The CDR3 bases that were read are TGTGCCAGCAGCCAAGACAGCGGCGGGCCCACAGATACG. Translation: CASSQDSGGPTDT. The full-length CDR3 reads as CASSQDSGGPTDTQYF.

At least ten counts were recorded for this clone. The read halts 3 residues ahead of the CDR3 end, with the missing end drawn from the germline J gene. The gene calls are TRBV29-1 and TRBJ1-2; no definite D call. Germline assignment: CDR1 SQVTM and CDR2 ANQGSEA. V gave up 0 bases and J gave up 4 bases, with 9 bases separating them. There are 13 residues in the CDR3. The sequenced CDR3 bases are TGCAGCGTTGAAGATAGCCATTCCTATGGC. It encodes CSVEDSHSYG. The CDR3 in full is CSVEDSHSYGYTF.

This clone was seen repeatedly, ten times or more. The CDR3 end falls 3 residues outside the read, so it is completed with the germline J gene. The chain uses TRBV20-1 and TRBJ2-5; 8 nucleotides match TRBD2. Per germline, CDR1 DFQATT and CDR2 SNEGSKA (reference sequence). This CDR3 contains 11 residues. Germline trimming cut 3 bases from V and 7 bases from J; bases unmatched to any gene: 1. The CDR3 protein is CSASLAGTQYF. CDR3 DNA (partial): TGCAGTGCTAGTCTAGCGGGGACC.